The T cell receptor beta chain under discussion was sequenced for a study of a mutant IDH1 vaccine in newly diagnosed glioma. Study background: Vaccination of patients was performed eight times, in weeks 1, 3, 5, 7, 11, 15, 19 and 23. The study started vaccination 4-6 weeks after radiotherapy alone, or with temozolomide cycles. Patients were pretreated with radiotherapy, temozolomide, or both, mostly both. Study-wide results and caveats: Top peripheral T cell clonotype shifts appeared unrelated to pseudoprogression.

Described time point: week 5, during vaccination. Vaccinated patients received 300 ug of mutant IDH1 20-mer peptide per dose, with topical imiquimod. To note about this clone: The antigen is not known.

Repertoires were generated with immunoSEQ multiplex PCR, while TCRdb's copy carries only in-frame clones and drops some. The data show over 25,000 clones, with around 90% seen just once and around 3% held by the top ten. The source of this sequence is a middle-aged woman with glioma. Some clones in this sample may be carry-over from other donors' samples. The source was peripheral blood mononuclear cells (PBMCs), collected from a glioma patient whose treatment included an IDH1 peptide vaccine.

As DNA, the CDR3 is TGTGCCAGACCCCAGGCAGGTAGGCGGAACGAGCAGTACTTC. Translated, it gives CARPQAGRRNEQYF. The V and J genes are TRBV27 and TRBJ2-7; D is unclear. The CDR3 is 14 residues long. Between the trimmed V and J ends, which lost 9 bases and 5 bases, there was a span of 20 bases. CDR1 and CDR2 from the germline V gene are MNHEY and SMNVEV (reference sequence).